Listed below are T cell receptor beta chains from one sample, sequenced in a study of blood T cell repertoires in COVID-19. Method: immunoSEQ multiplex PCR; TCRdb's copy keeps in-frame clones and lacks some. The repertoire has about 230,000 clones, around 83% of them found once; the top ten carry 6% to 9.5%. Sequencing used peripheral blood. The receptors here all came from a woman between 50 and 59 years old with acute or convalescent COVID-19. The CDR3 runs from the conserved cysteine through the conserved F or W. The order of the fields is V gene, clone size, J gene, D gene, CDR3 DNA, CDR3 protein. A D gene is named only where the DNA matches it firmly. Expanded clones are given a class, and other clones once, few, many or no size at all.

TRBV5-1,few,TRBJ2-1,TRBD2,TGCGCCAGCAGGTCGGTAGCGGGCCCCACACCTTTATACAATGAGCAGTTCTTC,CASRSVAGPTPLYNEQFF
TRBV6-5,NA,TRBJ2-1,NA,TGTGCCAGCAGCCGACAGGGAGGAAGGTTCAATGAGCAGTTCTTC,CASSRQGGRFNEQFF
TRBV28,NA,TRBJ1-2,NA,TGTGCCAGCAGTCCCCCCGACAGAGGTCTATTTGGCTACACCTTC,CASSPPDRGLFGYTF
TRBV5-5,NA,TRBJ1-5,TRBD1,TGTGCCAGCAGCCCACAGGGGGCGCGCAATCAGCCCCAGCATTTT,CASSPQGARNQPQHF
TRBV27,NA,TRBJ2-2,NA,TGTGCCAGCAGTTTGGGGCTTGGCACCGGGGAGCTGTTTTTT,CASSLGLGTGELFF
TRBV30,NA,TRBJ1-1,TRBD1,TGTGCCTGGCAGACCCTCCTGCCGGGACAGGGGGCGTTCGCGTCGGAAGCTTTCTTT,CAWQTLLPGQGAFASEAFF
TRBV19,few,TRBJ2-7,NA,TGTGCCAGTAGTATTCGACAGGGAGGCTACGAGCAGTACTTC,CASSIRQGGYEQYF
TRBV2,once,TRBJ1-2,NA,TGTGCCAGCAGTGAAGGACAGAACTATGGCTACACCTTC,CASSEGQNYGYTF
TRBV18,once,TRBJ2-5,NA,TGTGCCAGCTCACCAGGCGAGACAGAAGAGACCCAGTACTTC,CASSPGETEETQYF
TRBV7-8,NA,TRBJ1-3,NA,TGTGCCAGCAGTTCGGGCTCTGGAAACACCATATATTTT,CASSSGSGNTIYF
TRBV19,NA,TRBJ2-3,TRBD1,TGTGCCACCACCACCCGAGACAGGGGCACAGATACGCAGTATTTT,CATTTRDRGTDTQYF
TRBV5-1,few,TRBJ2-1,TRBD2,TGCGCCAGCAGCCCCCCGACTAGCGGGGGGCACAATGAGCAGTTCTTC,CASSPPTSGGHNEQFF
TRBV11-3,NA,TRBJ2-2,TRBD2,TGTGCCAGCAGCTTAATGGGGACTTTCGGGACTAGCGGATCCGGGGAGCTGTTTTTT,CASSLMGTFGTSGSGELFF
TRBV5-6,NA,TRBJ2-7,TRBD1,TGTGCCAGCAGCTTGCCCGGACAGGGGGCGCGTGAGCAGTACTTC,CASSLPGQGAREQYF
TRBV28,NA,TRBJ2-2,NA,TGTGCCAGCAGTTTAGCTCAGGCAACCGGGGAGCTGTTTTTT,CASSLAQATGELFF
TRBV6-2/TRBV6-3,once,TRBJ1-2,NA,TGTGCCAGCAGCTCCGGGTCCTATGGCTACACCTTC,CASSSGSYGYTF
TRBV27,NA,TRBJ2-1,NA,TGTGCCAGCAGTTTATTAACTAGGAATGAGCAGTTCTTC,CASSLLTRNEQFF
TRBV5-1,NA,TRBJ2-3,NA,TGCGCCAGCAGCTTCATTGCGGAAGCGGATACGCAGTATTTT,CASSFIAEADTQYF
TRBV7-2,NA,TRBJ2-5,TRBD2,TGTGCCAGCAGCCCCTCCCGGGGGAGGGAGGAGACCCAGTACTTC,CASSPSRGREETQYF
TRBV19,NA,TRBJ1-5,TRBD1,TGTGCCAGTAGTATTAGACAGGGACGTAGCAATCAGCCCCAGCATTTT,CASSIRQGRSNQPQHF
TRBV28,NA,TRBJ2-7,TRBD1,TGTGCCAGCAGTTTCCCAACCGGGACAGGGGGCCGCTACGAGCAGTACTTC,CASSFPTGTGGRYEQYF
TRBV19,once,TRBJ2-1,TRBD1,TGTGCCAGTAGTGCAAGGGGACAGATCGATGAGCAGTTCTTC,CASSARGQIDEQFF
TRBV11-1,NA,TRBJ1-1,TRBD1,TGTGCCAGCAGGACAGGGGGCAGTGCCGGAACTGAAGCTTTCTTT,CASRTGGSAGTEAFF
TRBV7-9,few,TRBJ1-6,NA,TGTGCCAGCAGCCCAAACAGGGACTCACCCCTCCACTTT,CASSPNRDSPLHF
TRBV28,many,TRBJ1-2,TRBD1,TGTGCCAGCAGTTGGACAGGGGGCGCGGGCTACACCTTC,CASSWTGGAGYTF
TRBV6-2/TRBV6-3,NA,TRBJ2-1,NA,TGTGCCAGCAGTTATCCTCGAGGGTATGAGCAGTTCTTC,CASSYPRGYEQFF
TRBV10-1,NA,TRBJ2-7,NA,TGCGCCAGCAGCGACTCCAGGGGCTACGAGCAGTACTTC,CASSDSRGYEQYF
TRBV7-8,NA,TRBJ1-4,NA,TGTGCCAGCATCGATCTAGGGGCCGCTAATGAAAAACTGTTTTTT,CASIDLGAANEKLFF
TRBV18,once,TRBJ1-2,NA,TGTGCCAGCTCACCACCGGTGGATAGGGGTGGCTACACCTTC,CASSPPVDRGGYTF
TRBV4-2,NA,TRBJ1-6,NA,TGTGCCAGCAGCCAAGCGAGCTCCTATAATTCACCCCTCCACTTT,CASSQASSYNSPLHF
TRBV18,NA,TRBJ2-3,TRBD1,TGTGCCAGCTCGCGGACAGGGGGTACAGATACGCAGTATTTT,CASSRTGGTDTQYF
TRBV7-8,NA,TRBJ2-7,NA,TGTGCCAGCAGCCCCGCGTACGAGCAGTACTTC,CASSPAYEQYF
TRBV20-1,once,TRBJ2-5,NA,TGCAGTGCTAGTAGGACAGAGCAAGAGACCCAGTACTTC,CSASRTEQETQYF
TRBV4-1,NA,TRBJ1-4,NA,TGCGCCAGCAAACAGGGAACTAATGAAAAACTGTTTTTT,CASKQGTNEKLFF
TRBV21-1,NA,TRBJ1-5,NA,TGTGCCAGCAGCAAAGCGGACGGGACAGGGGATAGCAATCAGCCCCAGCATTTT,CASSKADGTGDSNQPQHF
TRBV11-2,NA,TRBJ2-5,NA,TGTGCCAGCACCCGACAGATCCAAGAGACCCAGTACTTC,CASTRQIQETQYF
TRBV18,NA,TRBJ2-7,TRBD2,TGTGCCAGCTCACCACGGACTAGCGGGAGTTACGAGCAGTACTTC,CASSPRTSGSYEQYF
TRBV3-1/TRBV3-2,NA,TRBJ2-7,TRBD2,TGTGCCAGCAGCGTGAGCTGGACTAGCGGGGGCTACGAGCAGTACTTC,CASSVSWTSGGYEQYF
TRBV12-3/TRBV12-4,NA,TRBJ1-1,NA,TGTGCCAGCAGTTTCTCAGTGAACACTGAAGCTTTCTTT,CASSFSVNTEAFF
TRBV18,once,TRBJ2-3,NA,TGTGCCAGCTCCCCTGGGGACACGGCCACAGATACGCAGTATTTT,CASSPGDTATDTQYF
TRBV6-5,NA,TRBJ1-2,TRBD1,TGTGCCAGCTATGAGGGGGCGTTGGACTATGGCTACACCTTC,CASYEGALDYGYTF
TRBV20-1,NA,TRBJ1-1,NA,TGCAGTGCTAGTAACTGGGCCAACACTGAAGCTTTCTTT,CSASNWANTEAFF
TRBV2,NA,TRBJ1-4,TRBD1,TGTGCCAGCAGAGGGACAGCAACTAATGAAAAACTGTTTTTT,CASRGTATNEKLFF
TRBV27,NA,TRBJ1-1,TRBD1,TGTGCCAGCAGTGAACAGGGGGCGAGTACTGAAGCTTTCTTT,CASSEQGASTEAFF